The 2 T cell receptor beta chains listed next were all sequenced from one sample in a study of post-analysis software for immune sequencing data. Unique molecular identifiers were built into the TCR beta cDNA libraries. TCRdb recomputed calls from the PCR reads with MiXCR, one row per CDR3 protein. Here the sample spans fewer than 900,000 distinct CDR3 sequences, 46% being singletons. General study points: In patients, TRBV5-6, TRBV5-1 and TRBV20-1 belonged to roughly five TRBV segments found more frequently than in controls.

Their antigens remain unidentified. Material: blood. The receptors were gathered from a girl aged 5-17 years with multiple sclerosis.

The V and J genes are TRBV6-2 or TRBV6-3 and TRBJ1-2; 8 bases are shared with TRBD1. The CDR3 length is 16 residues. Germline trimming cut 9 bases from V and 0 bases from J; bases unmatched to any gene: 12. Germline lookup yields CDR1 MNHEY and CDR2 SVGEGT. Here the CDR3 DNA reads TGTGCCAGTAGAAAAATCGGACAGGGAGCTAACTATGGCTACACCTTC. It is translated as CASRKIGQGANYGYTF.

This clonotype occurred a few times. Here the CDR3 reads CASSSALSSYNEQFF. DNA of the CDR3: TGTGCCAGCAGCTCCGCTCTCAGCTCCTACAATGAGCAGTTCTTC. The chain joins TRBV7-9 to TRBJ2-1; D call uncertain. The length of the CDR3 is 15 residues. Germline lookup yields CDR1 SEHNR and CDR2 FQNEAQ (reference sequence). V dropped 4 bases and J dropped 0 bases, with 10 bases sitting between them.